These 25 T cell receptor beta chains were sequenced from one sample in a study of cytomegalovirus exposure and HLA in healthy donors. With 60 Vbeta and 13 Jbeta primers, the PCR was carried out. Profiled with immunoSEQ multiplex PCR; TCRdb holds only in-frame clones, not every one. The profile shows approximately 150,000 clones, more than 70% of them singletons. The sample was PBMCs. The receptors derive from a man aged 55-75 years in good health and CMV-seronegative.

This chain connects TRBV11-2 to TRBJ1-4, with D uncertain. This CDR3 spans 14 amino acids. V was pared by 5 bases and J by 7 bases, with 14 bases between. Germline CDR1 is SGHAT and CDR2 is FQNNGV. The CDR3 protein is CASSPAGVSEKLFF. In nucleotides, the CDR3 is TGTGCCAGCAGCCCCGCCGGGGTCTCTGAAAAACTGTTTTTT.

In nucleotides, the CDR3 is TGTGCCAGCAGCCTGACAGCTCCTCAAGAGACCCAGTACTTC. It specifies CASSLTAPQETQYF. V usage is TRBV7-8 and J usage is TRBJ2-5, with D perhaps matching TRBD1 (5 bases). Trimming took 5 bases from V and 2 from J, leaving 12 bases between them. CDR3 length: 14 residues. Germline V gives CDR1 SGHVS, CDR2 FQNEAQ.

The chain is built from TRBV9 and TRBJ2-3, with TRBD1 identical over 7 bases. The CDR3 is made up of 16 amino acids. J lost 3 bases, V lost 6 bases, and 13 bases had no gene match. The germline V gene has CDR1 SGDLS and CDR2 YYNGEE. CDR3 protein: CASTSTGTGGTDTQYF. The CDR3 DNA reads as TGTGCCAGCACGTCGACAGGGACCGGTGGGACAGATACGCAGTATTTT.

This clone is a singleton in its sample. The rearrangement links TRBV25-1 to TRBJ1-3, with D tentatively TRBD1 (6 bases). V lost 6 bases, J lost 4 bases, and 13 bases lay in between. Germline V gene lookup returns CDR1 MGHDK and CDR2 SYGVNS. The CDR3 has 14 amino acids. This chain's CDR3 is CASRDPGVGNTIYF. In DNA form, the CDR3 reads TGTGCCAGCAGAGACCCAGGGGTCGGAAACACCATATATTTT.

This clone was counted between two and nine times. J is TRBJ2-2 and V is TRBV7-2, with a possible D match to TRBD2 (5 bases). The CDR3 totals 15 residues. With 3 bases removed from V and 4 bases from J, the gap between germline ends came to 12 bases. Germline CDR1 reads SGHTA; CDR2 reads FQGNSA. CDR3 nucleotide sequence: TGTGCCAGCAGCTTTAGAGGGCCGGGCACCGGGGAGCTGTTTTTT. It yields the protein CASSFRGPGTGELFF. Looking up the rest from reference TRBV7-2 and TRBJ2-2 gives the full variable domain: GAGVSQSPSNKVTEKGKDVELRCDPISGHTALYWYRQSLGQGLEFLIYFQGNSAPDKSGLPSDRFSAERTGGSVSTLTIQRTQQEDSAVYLCASSFRGPGTGELFFGEGSRLTVL.

This chain joins TRBV21-1 and TRBJ2-3; the table's D gene call, TRBD2, was not cross checked with the DNA. TRBV21-1 counts as a pseudogene. The CDR3 sequence is 15 residues long. The CDR3 here is CASSTSGRGSDTQYF. In DNA, the CDR3 is TGTGCCAGCAGCACTAGCGGGAGGGGGTCAGATACGCAGTATTTT.

This chain uses TRBV21-1 with TRBJ1-2. TRBV21-1 is designated a pseudogene. CDR3 length: 14 residues. CDR3 in DNA: TGTGCCACTGGGGGGACCGGGGGGCGCGGTGGCTACACCTTC. It codes for CATGGTGGRGGYTF.

This chain's CDR3 is CASSFIAGLQETQYF. Written as DNA, the CDR3 is TGCGCCAGCAGCTTTATAGCGGGGCTCCAAGAGACCCAGTACTTC. This rearrangement joins TRBV5-1 to TRBJ2-5; 8 nucleotides line up with TRBD2. Looked up from germline, CDR1 is SGHRS and CDR2 is YFSETQ. The CDR3 contains 15 residues. J lost 1 base, V lost 2 bases, and 4 bases had no gene match.

The V gene is TRBV29-1, the J gene TRBJ2-3; 10 bases are a match to TRBD1. The CDR3 covers 14 residues. J was trimmed by 2 bases and V by 7 bases; bases with no gene match: 6. Germline assignment: CDR1 SQVTM and CDR2 ANQGSEA. In DNA, the CDR3 is TGCAGCGCCTCGGACAGGGGGGACACAGATACGCAGTATTTT. It specifies CSASDRGDTDTQYF.

The chain joins TRBV4-1 to TRBJ2-1; TRBD2 aligns across 11 bases. CDR3 length equals 19 residues. Germline CDR1 and CDR2: MGHRA and YSYEKL. V was pared by 3 bases and J by 6 bases, with 16 bases of the junction left unmatched. The CDR3 nucleotides read TGCGCCAGCAGCCACAGGGGTAGCGGGGGGGCAAAGGTTTCCAATGAGCAGTTCTTC. Encoded protein: CASSHRGSGGAKVSNEQFF.

Only one count was recorded for this clone. V usage is TRBV19 and J usage is TRBJ2-1; D possibly corresponds to TRBD2 (6 bases). CDR3 size: 17 residues. V was shortened by 1 base and J by 0 bases, with 13 bases between the two germline ends. The germline CDR1 and CDR2 sequences are LNHDA and SQIVND (reference sequence). The CDR3 sequence is CASSIGGLLISYNEQFF. The CDR3, as DNA: TGTGCCAGTAGTATAGGAGGACTACTCATCTCCTACAATGAGCAGTTCTTC. Together with reference TRBV19 and TRBJ2-1, the CDR3 gives the full variable domain: DGGITQSPKYLFRKEGQNVTLSCEQNLNHDAMYWYRQDPGQGLRLIYYSQIVNDFQKGDIAEGYSVSREKKESFPLTVTSAQKNPTAFYLCASSIGGLLISYNEQFFGPGTRLTVL.

Details on this clone: At the DNA level, this CDR3 is encoded by other sequences in the same sample as well. The chain recombines TRBV7-2 with TRBJ1-1; D gene ambiguous. Germline CDR1 is SGHTA and CDR2 is FQGNSA. With 5 bases removed from V and 2 bases from J, the gap between germline ends came to 6 bases. The CDR3 covers 12 residues. This CDR3 reads CASSTQNTEAFF. The CDR3 DNA is TGTGCCAGCAGCACACAAAACACTGAAGCTTTCTTT.

The V gene is TRBV5-4, the J gene TRBJ2-3; 7 nucleotides line up with TRBD2. Unmatched junction bases numbered 5, after V lost 3 bases and J lost 1 base. CDR1 and CDR2 from the germline V gene are SGHNT and YYREEE (reference sequence). The CDR3 has 15 amino acids. The CDR3 DNA reads as TGTGCCAGCAGCTCATGGGGGGGAGGCACAGATACGCAGTATTTT. This codes for CASSSWGGGTDTQYF.

The CDR3 sequence is CASSPFGTSDNEQFF. The CDR3 nucleotides read TGTGCCAGCAGCCCATTCGGGACTAGCGATAATGAGCAGTTCTTC. The rearrangement links TRBV7-8 to TRBJ2-1; TRBD2 agrees at 10 bases. CDR1 is SGHVS, CDR2 FQNEAQ, per germline. CDR3 length equals 15 residues. V gave up 5 bases and J gave up 7 bases; unmatched junction bases: 8.

The chain links TRBV4-3 to TRBJ2-3; 12 nucleotides agree with TRBD2. Germline V gene lookup returns CDR1 LGHNA and CDR2 YSLEER. There are 16 residues in the CDR3. V dropped 4 bases and J dropped 2; count of bases not matched to a gene: 4. CDR3 region: CASSPRTSGNTDTQYF. The CDR3 DNA sequence: TGCGCCAGCAGCCCGCGGACTAGCGGGAACACAGATACGCAGTATTTT.

This chain joins TRBV29-1 and TRBJ1-2; TRBD1 matches at 10 bases. V shed 6 bases, J shed 2 bases, and the junction held 6 bases outside the gene matches. Germline values: CDR1 SQVTM, CDR2 ANQGSEA. CDR3 length: 14 amino acids. CDR3 sequence reads: CSVGDRGGNYGYTF. The CDR3, as DNA: TGCAGCGTGGGGGACAGGGGCGGAAACTATGGCTACACCTTC. Full variable domain (outside the CDR3, taken from reference TRBV29-1 and TRBJ1-2): SAVISQKPSRDICQRGTSLTIQCQVDSQVTMMFWYRQQPGQSLTLIATANQGSEATYESGFVIDKFPISRPNLTFSTLTVSNMSPEDSSIYLCSVGDRGGNYGYTFGSGTRLTVV.

The chain employs TRBV19 and TRBJ2-1; the D is unclear. Trimming removed 3 bases at V and 9 bases at J, with 12 bases between. Germline V lookup: CDR1 LNHDA, CDR2 SQIVND (reference sequence). This CDR3 has 13 amino acids. The CDR3, as DNA: TGTGCCAGTAGTATGGCGGCCCTTAGTGAGCAGTTCTTC. Translating gives CASSMAALSEQFF.

The V call is TRBV10-1, the J call TRBJ1-1; D gene uncertain. Germline lookup yields CDR1 WNHNN and CDR2 SYGVQD (reference sequence). V gave up 2 bases and J gave up 0 bases, with 10 bases separating them. The length of the CDR3 is 15 residues. CDR3 nucleotide sequence: TGCGCCAGCAGTGAGGGTGCCAGTCTGAACACTGAAGCTTTCTTT. Translation gives CASSEGASLNTEAFF.

The chain uses TRBV7-9 and TRBJ2-1; TRBD2 matches 9 bases. The J segment lost 8 bases and the V segment lost 5 bases, leaving 10 bases of the junction unmatched. This CDR3 contains 15 residues. Germline values: CDR1 SEHNR, CDR2 FQNEAQ (reference sequence). The CDR3 coding sequence is TGTGCCAGCAGCCCGCCCGGACTAGCGCCTCATGAGCAGTTCTTC. This gives the protein CASSPPGLAPHEQFF.

The V call is TRBV15, the J call TRBJ2-7, with TRBD2 matching 11 bases. The CDR3 consists of 15 residues. Germline V gene sequence: CDR1 LNHNV, CDR2 YYDKDF (reference sequence). J gave up 1 base and V 4 bases, and 3 bases lay outside the gene matches. In DNA form, the CDR3 reads TGTGCCACCAGCATAGGACTAGCGGGTTCCTACGAGCAGTACTTC. Translated: CATSIGLAGSYEQYF. The full variable domain, rest sourced from reference TRBV15 and TRBJ2-7, is DAMVIQNPRYQVTQFGKPVTLSCSQTLNHNVMYWYQQKSSQAPKLLFHYYDKDFNNEADTPDNFQSRRPNTSFCFLDIRSPGLGDTAMYLCATSIGLAGSYEQYFGPGTRLTVT.

To note about this clone: The sample carries other DNA sequences with the same CDR3. The rearrangement joins TRBV28 to TRBJ1-6; 9 bases are shared with TRBD1. V lost 9 bases, J lost 5 bases, and 8 bases stayed unmatched. Germline-derived CDR1 and CDR2 are MDHEN and SYDVKM. This CDR3 is built from 15 residues. CDR3 sequence: CASSPGQGHNSPLHF. CDR3 in DNA: TGTGCCAGTAGCCCGGGACAGGGTCATAATTCACCCCTCCACTTT.

The chain links TRBV25-1 to TRBJ2-7; maybe TRBD2 (6 bases). Trimming took off 6 bases at V and 9 bases at J, with 18 bases between the two ends. The CDR3 is 13 residues long. Germline V gene data show CDR1 as MGHDK and CDR2 as SYGVNS. As DNA, the CDR3 is TGTGCCAGCAGCGGGGCGGGATCCTGGGGGCAGTACTTC. It yields the protein CASSGAGSWGQYF.

The chain combines TRBV11-2 with TRBJ2-3; the D is unclear. The CDR3 has 19 residues. V was cut by 7 bases and J by 6 bases, with 32 bases left in between. Germline V CDR1 and CDR2: SGHAT, FQNNGV. The DNA for the CDR3 is TGTGCCAGCACCCCCTCTATACGCGGTCTGGCCGTCCGTGCGGATACGCAGTATTTT. This sequence encodes CASTPSIRGLAVRADTQYF.

The rearrangement uses TRBV29-1 and TRBJ1-4; TRBD1 aligns across 7 bases. The CDR3 covers 15 residues. Germline assignment: CDR1 SQVTM and CDR2 ANQGSEA. With 2 bases clipped from V and 8 bases from J, the junction kept 11 bases outside the gene matches. For the CDR3, the DNA is TGCAGCGTTGAACGAGCACAGGGGTTCGGGGAAAAACTGTTTTTT. Residues: CSVERAQGFGEKLFF.

This chain uses TRBV5-1 with TRBJ2-2; D perhaps matches TRBD1 (6 bases). This CDR3 spans 14 amino acids. V was shortened by 7 bases and J by 0 bases, with 10 bases between the two germline ends. CDR1 is SGHRS and CDR2 is YFSETQ in the germline V gene. CDR3 sequence (DNA): TGCGCCAGCGGACGGACAGCGAACACCGGGGAGCTGTTTTTT. Translating gives CASGRTANTGELFF. Based on the CDR3 plus reference TRBV5-1 and TRBJ2-2, the full variable domain is KAGVTQTPRYLIKTRGQQVTLSCSPISGHRSVSWYQQTPGQGLQFLFEYFSETQRNKGNFPGRFSGRQFSNSRSEMNVSTLELGDSALYLCASGRTANTGELFFGEGSRLTVL.